This T cell receptor (beta chain) was recovered during a study of OX40 agonist ivuxolimab in advanced cancers. The wider study: The patients' treatment was ivuxolimab, an agonistic anti-OX40 (CD134) antibody. In this trial design, patients received ivuxolimab intravenously at 0.01 to 10 mg/kg every 2 weeks. Whole-study findings and limits: The mean number of expanded clones was higher in CD8+ T cells than in CD4+.

On this clone itself: The antigen remains unidentified.

Produced via immunoSEQ multiplex PCR; TCRdb's table is partial and in-frame only. The sample contains some 77,000 clones, about 86% of which appear only once. Trimming cost V 7 bases and J 3 bases; bases outside gene matches: 5. CDR1 is SNHLY, CDR2 FYNNEI, per germline. The CDR3 loop spans 15 amino acids. The material was CD4+ or CD8+ T cells sorted from blood, obtained in a trial of the OX40 agonist ivuxolimab. The chain recombines TRBV2 with TRBJ2-1, with 11 bases that match TRBD2. This clonotype originated in an adult with an advanced solid tumor such as melanoma, head and neck, liver or kidney cancer. In nucleotides, the CDR3 is TGTGCCAGCACGAAGGGACTAGCGGACTACAATGAGCAGTTCTTC. It is translated as CASTKGLADYNEQFF.